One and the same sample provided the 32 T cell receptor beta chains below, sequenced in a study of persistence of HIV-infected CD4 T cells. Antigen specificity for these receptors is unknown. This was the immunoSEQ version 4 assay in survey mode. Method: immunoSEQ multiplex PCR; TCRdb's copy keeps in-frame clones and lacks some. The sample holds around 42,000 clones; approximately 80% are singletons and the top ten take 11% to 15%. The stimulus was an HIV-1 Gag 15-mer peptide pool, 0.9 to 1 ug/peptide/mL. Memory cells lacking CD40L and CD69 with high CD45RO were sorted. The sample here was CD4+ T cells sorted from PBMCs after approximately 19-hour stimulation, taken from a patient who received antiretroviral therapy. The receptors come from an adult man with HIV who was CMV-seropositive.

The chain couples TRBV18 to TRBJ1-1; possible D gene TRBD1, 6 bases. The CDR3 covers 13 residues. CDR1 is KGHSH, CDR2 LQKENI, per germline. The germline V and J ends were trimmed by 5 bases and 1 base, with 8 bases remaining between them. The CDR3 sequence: CASSGGQNTEAFF. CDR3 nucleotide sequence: TGTGCCAGCTCAGGGGGACAGAACACTGAAGCTTTCTTT.

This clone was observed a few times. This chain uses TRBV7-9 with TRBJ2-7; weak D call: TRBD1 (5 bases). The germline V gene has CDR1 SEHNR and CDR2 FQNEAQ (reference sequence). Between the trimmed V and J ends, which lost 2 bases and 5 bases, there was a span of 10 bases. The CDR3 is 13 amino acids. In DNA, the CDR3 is TGTGCCAGCAGCTTAAGACAGAACCACGAGCAGTACTTC. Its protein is CASSLRQNHEQYF.

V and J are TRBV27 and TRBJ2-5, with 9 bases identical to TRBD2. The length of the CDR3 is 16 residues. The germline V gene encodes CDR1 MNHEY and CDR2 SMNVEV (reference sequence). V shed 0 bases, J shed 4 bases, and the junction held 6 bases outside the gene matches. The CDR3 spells CASSLSSLAGRETQYF. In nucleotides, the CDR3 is TGTGCCAGCAGTTTATCGTCGCTAGCGGGACGAGAGACCCAGTACTTC.

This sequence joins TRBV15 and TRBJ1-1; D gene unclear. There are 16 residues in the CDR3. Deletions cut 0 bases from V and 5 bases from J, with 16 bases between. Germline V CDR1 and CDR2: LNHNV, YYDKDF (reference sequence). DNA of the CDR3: TGTGCCACCAGCAGAGATCGTGCCACTCCGGGGACTGAAGCTTTCTTT. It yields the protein CATSRDRATPGTEAFF.

The CDR3 here is CSARSGGGNTEAFF. The CDR3 bases are TGCAGCGCCCGGTCCGGGGGCGGAAACACTGAAGCTTTCTTT. The V call is TRBV29-1, the J call TRBJ1-1, with D possibly matching TRBD1 (6 bases). Germline loops: CDR1 SQVTM, CDR2 ANQGSEA. This CDR3 is 14 amino acids long. The ends were cut back, 7 bases at V and 2 bases at J, with 17 bases in the middle.

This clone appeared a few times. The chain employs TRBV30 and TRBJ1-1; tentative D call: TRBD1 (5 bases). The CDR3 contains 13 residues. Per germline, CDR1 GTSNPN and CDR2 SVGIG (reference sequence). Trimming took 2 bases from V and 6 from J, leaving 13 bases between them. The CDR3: CAWSTTANAEAFF. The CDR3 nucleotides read TGTGCCTGGAGTACGACAGCAAACGCTGAAGCTTTCTTT.

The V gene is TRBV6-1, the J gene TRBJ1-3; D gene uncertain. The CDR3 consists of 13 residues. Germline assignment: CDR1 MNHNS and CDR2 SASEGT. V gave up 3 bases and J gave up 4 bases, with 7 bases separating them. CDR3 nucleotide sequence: TGTGCCAGCAGTGAGAGAGAAGGAAACACCATATATTTT. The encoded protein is CASSEREGNTIYF.

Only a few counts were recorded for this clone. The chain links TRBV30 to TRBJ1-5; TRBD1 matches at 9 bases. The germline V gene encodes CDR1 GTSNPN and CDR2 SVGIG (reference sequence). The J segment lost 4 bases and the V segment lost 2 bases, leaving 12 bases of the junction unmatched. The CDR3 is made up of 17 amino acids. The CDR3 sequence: CAWSHGTRDRVNQPQHF. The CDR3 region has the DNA TGTGCCTGGAGTCATGGTACCCGGGACAGGGTTAATCAGCCCCAGCATTTT.

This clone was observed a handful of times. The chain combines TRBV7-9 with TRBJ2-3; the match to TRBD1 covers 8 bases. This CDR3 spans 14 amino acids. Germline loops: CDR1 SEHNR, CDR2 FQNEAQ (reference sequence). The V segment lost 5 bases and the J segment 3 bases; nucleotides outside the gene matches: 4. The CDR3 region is CASSPGQGTDTQYF. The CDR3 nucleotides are TGTGCCAGCAGCCCCGGACAGGGAACAGATACGCAGTATTTT.

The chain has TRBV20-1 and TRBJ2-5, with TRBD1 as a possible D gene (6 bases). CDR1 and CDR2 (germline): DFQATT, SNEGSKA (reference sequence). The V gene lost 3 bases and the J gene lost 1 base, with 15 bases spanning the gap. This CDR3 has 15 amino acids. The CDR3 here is CSASVYRAIQETQYF. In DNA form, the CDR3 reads TGCAGTGCTAGTGTCTACAGGGCTATCCAAGAGACCCAGTACTTC.

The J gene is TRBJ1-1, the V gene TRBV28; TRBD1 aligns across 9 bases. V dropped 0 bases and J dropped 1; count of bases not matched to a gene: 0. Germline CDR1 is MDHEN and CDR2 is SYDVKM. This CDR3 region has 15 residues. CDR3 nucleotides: TGTGCCAGCAGTTTATGGGGACAGGGGAACACTGAAGCTTTCTTT. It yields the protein CASSLWGQGNTEAFF.

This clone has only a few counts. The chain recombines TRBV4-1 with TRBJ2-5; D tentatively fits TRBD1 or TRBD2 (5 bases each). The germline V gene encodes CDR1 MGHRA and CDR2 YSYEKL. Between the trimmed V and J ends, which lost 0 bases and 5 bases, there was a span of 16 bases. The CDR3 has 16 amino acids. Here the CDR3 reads CASSQDRGRRPETQYF. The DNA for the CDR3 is TGCGCCAGCAGCCAAGATAGGGGAAGGAGGCCTGAGACCCAGTACTTC.

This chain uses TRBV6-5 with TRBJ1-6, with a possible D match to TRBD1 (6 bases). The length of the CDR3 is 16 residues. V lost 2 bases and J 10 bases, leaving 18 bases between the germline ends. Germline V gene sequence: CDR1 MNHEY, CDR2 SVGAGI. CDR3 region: CASSYTKQGWKSPLHF. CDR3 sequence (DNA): TGTGCCAGCAGTTACACAAAACAGGGTTGGAAATCACCCCTCCACTTT.

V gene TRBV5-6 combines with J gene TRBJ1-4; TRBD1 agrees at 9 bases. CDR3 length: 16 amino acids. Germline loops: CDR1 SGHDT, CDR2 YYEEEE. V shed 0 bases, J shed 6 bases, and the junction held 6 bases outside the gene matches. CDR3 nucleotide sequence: TGTGCCAGCAGCTTGGGACCGACAGGGGGAGATGAAAAACTGTTTTTT. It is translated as CASSLGPTGGDEKLFF.

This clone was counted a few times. The CDR3 DNA sequence: TGTGCCATCAGAGCAGGGTACAATGAGCAGTTCTTC. Translated, it gives CAIRAGYNEQFF. The genes are TRBV10-3 and TRBJ2-1; possible D gene TRBD1, 5 bases. With 6 bases removed from V and 4 bases from J, the gap between germline ends came to 7 bases. The CDR3 runs 12 residues. CDR1 is ENHRY, CDR2 SYGVKD, per germline.

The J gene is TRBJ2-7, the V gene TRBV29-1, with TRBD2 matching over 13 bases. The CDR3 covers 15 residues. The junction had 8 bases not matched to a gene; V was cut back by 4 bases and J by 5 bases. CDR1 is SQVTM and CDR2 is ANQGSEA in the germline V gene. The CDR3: CSVVSGLAGLNEQYF. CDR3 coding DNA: TGCAGCGTTGTATCGGGACTAGCGGGACTCAACGAGCAGTACTTC.

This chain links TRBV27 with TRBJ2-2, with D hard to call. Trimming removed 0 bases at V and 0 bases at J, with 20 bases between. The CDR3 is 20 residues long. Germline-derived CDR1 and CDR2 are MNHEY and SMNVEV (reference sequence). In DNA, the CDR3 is TGTGCCAGCAGTTTATCGTTCAACCACCGTAGGGTGGCGAACACCGGGGAGCTGTTTTTT. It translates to CASSLSFNHRRVANTGELFF.

The CDR3 DNA follows: TGTGCCAGCAGCTTAGACCCCGGTCAGCAGACCCAGTACTTC. Translation gives CASSLDPGQQTQYF. This chain joins TRBV7-2 and TRBJ2-5; no clear D gene. Germline V gene data show CDR1 as SGHTA and CDR2 as FQGNSA. V lost 1 base, J lost 6 bases, and 12 bases lay in between. The CDR3 covers 14 residues.

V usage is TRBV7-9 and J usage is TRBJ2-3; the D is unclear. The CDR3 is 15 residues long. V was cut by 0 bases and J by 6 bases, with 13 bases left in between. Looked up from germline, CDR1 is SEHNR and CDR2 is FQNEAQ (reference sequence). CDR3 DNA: TGTGCCAGCAGCTTAGCGGGGAAAGTAGGCGATACGCAGTATTTT. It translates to CASSLAGKVGDTQYF.

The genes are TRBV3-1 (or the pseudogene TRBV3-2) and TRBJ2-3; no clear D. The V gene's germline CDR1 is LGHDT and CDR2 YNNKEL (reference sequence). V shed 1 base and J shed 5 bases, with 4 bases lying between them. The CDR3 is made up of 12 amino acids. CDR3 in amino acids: CASSQGGDTQYF. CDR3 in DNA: TGTGCCAGCAGCCAAGGAGGAGATACGCAGTATTTT.

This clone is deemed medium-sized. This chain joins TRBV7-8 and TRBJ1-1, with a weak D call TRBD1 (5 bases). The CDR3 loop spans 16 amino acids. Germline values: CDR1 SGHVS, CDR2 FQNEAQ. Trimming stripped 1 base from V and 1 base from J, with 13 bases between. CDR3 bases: TGTGCCAGCAGCTTAGTGGGGCCACCGGGGAACACTGAAGCTTTCTTT. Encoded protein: CASSLVGPPGNTEAFF.

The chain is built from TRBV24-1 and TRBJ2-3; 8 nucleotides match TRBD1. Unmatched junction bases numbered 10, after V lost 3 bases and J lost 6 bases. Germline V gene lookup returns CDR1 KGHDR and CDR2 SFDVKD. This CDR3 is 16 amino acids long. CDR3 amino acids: CATSDGGQASGDTQYF. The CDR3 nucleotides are TGTGCCACCAGTGATGGGGGACAGGCCTCCGGTGATACGCAGTATTTT.

CDR3: CSASLSGGLQETQYF. CDR3 DNA: TGCAGTGCTAGTTTGAGCGGGGGCCTACAAGAGACCCAGTACTTC. This rearrangement joins TRBV20-1 to TRBJ2-5; 8 bases fit TRBD2. This CDR3 comprises 15 residues. With V trimmed by 3 bases and J by 2 bases, 8 bases remained unmatched. The germline CDR1 and CDR2 sequences are DFQATT and SNEGSKA (reference sequence).

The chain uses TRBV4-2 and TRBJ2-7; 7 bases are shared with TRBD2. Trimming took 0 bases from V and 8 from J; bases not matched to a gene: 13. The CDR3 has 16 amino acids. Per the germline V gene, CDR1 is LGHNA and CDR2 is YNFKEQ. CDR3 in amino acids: CASSQDRAGGSTQQYF. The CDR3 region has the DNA TGTGCCAGCAGCCAAGATAGGGCAGGCGGGAGTACTCAGCAGTACTTC.

The CDR3 reads CASSSRLATSYEQYF. The CDR3 nucleotides are TGTGCCAGCAGTTCTCGACTAGCCACCTCCTACGAGCAGTACTTC. V usage is TRBV6-5 and J usage is TRBJ2-7; 7 bases are shared with TRBD2. The CDR3 length is 15 residues. J gave up 0 bases and V 4 bases, and 6 bases lay outside the gene matches. Germline-derived CDR1 and CDR2 are MNHEY and SVGAGI.

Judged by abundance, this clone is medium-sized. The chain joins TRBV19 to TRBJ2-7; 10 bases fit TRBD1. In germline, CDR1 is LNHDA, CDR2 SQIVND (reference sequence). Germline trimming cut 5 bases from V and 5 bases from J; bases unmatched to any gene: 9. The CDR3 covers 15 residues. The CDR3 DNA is TGTGCCAGTAGTCTCCTAGACAGGGGGCGGAACGAGCAGTACTTC. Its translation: CASSLLDRGRNEQYF. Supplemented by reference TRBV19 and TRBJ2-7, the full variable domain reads DGGITQSPKYLFRKEGQNVTLSCEQNLNHDAMYWYRQDPGQGLRLIYYSQIVNDFQKGDIAEGYSVSREKKESFPLTVTSAQKNPTAFYLCASSLLDRGRNEQYFGPGTRLTVT.

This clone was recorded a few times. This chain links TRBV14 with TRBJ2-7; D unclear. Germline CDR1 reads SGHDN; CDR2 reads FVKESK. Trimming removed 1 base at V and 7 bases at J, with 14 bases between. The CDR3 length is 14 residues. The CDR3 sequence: CASSQGLRNYEQYF. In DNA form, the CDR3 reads TGTGCCAGCAGCCAAGGGTTGCGCAATTATGAGCAGTACTTC. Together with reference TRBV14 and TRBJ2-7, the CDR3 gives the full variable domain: EAGVTQFPSHSVIEKGQTVTLRCDPISGHDNLYWYRRVMGKEIKFLLHFVKESKQDESGMPNNRFLAERTGGTYSTLKVQPAELEDSGVYFCASSQGLRNYEQYFGPGTRLTVT.

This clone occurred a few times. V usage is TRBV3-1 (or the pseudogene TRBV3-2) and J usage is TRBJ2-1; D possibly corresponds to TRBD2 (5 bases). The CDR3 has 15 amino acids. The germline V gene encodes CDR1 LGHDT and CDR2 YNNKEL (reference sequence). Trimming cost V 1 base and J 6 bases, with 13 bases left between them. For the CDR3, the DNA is TGTGCCAGCAGCCAAGGTATTTGGGGAGCCAATGAGCAGTTCTTC. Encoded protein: CASSQGIWGANEQFF.

The CDR3 DNA reads as TGTGCCACCTTCAGGTGGGATGAGCAGTTCTTC. This translates into CATFRWDEQFF. The chain employs TRBV27 and TRBJ2-1; D gene unclear. The CDR3 is made up of 11 amino acids. The V gene's germline CDR1 is MNHEY and CDR2 SMNVEV (reference sequence). V shed 10 bases and J shed 8 bases, with 12 bases lying between them.

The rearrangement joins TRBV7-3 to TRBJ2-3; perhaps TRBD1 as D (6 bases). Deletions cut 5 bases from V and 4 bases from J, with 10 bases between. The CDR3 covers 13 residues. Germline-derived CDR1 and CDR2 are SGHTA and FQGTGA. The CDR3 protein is CASSPPGADTQYF. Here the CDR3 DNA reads TGTGCCAGCAGCCCCCCAGGGGCAGATACGCAGTATTTT.

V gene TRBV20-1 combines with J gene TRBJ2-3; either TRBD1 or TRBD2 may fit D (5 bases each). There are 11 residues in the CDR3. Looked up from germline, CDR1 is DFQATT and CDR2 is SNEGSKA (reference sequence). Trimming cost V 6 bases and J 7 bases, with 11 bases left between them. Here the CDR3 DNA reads TGCAGTGCGCGGCCGGGGCATACGCAGTATTTT. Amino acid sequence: CSARPGHTQYF.

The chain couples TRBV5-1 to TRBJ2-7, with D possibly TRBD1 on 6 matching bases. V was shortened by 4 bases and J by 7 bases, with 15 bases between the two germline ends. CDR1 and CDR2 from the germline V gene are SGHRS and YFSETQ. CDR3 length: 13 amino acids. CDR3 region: CASSETGPREQYF. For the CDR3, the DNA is TGCGCCAGCAGCGAAACAGGGCCTAGGGAGCAGTACTTC.